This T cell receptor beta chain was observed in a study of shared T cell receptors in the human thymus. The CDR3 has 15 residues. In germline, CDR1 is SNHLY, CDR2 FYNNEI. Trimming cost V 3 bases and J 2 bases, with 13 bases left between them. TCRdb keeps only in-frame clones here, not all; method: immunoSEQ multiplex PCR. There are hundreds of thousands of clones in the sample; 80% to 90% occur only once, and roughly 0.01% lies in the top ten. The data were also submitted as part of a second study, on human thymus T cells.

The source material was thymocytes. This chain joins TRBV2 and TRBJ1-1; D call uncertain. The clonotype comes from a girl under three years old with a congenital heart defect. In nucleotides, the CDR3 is TGTGCCAGCAGTGAGGAGGGCAGGTCTAACACTGAAGCTTTCTTT. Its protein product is CASSEEGRSNTEAFF.